The 2 T cell receptor beta chains below come from one sample, sequenced in a study of response to subunit inactivated influenza vaccine. TCRdb passed the RT-PCR reads through MiXCR, listing each CDR3 protein once. The sample has some 480,000 distinct CDR3 sequences, approximately 11% seen once. The sequencing used PBMCs from blood, collected roughly 47 days after vaccination. The receptors were gathered from a middle-aged man who received an inactivated influenza vaccine.

The chain carries TRBV12-3 or TRBV12-4 and TRBJ1-1; tentative D call: TRBD1 (6 bases). V lost 4 bases and J 7 bases, leaving 16 bases between the germline ends. The CDR3 has 14 residues. The CDR3 here is CASSSRLGAIEAFF. For the CDR3, the DNA is TGTGCCAGCAGTTCCCGTCTGGGGGCGATTGAAGCTTTCTTT.

The table lists this clonotype with many counts. The rearrangement joins TRBV5-1 to TRBJ1-1, with a tentative D call TRBD1 (5 bases). Germline CDR1 is SGHRS and CDR2 is YFSETQ. The CDR3 is made up of 13 amino acids. The ends were cut back, 4 bases at V and 1 base at J, with 8 bases in the middle. The CDR3 protein is CASSETGNTEAFF. CDR3 sequence (DNA): TGCGCCAGCAGCGAAACAGGGAACACTGAAGCTTTCTTT.